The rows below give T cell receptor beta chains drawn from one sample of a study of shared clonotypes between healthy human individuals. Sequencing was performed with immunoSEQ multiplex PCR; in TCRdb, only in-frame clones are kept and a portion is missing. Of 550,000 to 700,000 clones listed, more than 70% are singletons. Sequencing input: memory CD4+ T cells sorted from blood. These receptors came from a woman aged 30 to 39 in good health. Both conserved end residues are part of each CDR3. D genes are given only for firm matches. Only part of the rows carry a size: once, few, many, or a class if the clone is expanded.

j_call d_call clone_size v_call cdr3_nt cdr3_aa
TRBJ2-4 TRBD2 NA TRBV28 TGTGCCAGCATTGGACTAGCGGTCAAAAACATTCAGTACTTC CASIGLAVKNIQYF
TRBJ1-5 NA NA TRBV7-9 TGTGCCAGCAGCTTAGGATCAACACCCAATCAGCCCCAGCATTTT CASSLGSTPNQPQHF
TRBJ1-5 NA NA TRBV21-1 TGTGCCAGCAGCCGGGAAGATAGGGTCGGGAGCAATCAGCCCCAGCATTTT CASSREDRVGSNQPQHF
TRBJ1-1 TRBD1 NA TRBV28 TGTGCCACCTTCGTCGGACAGGGGAACACTGAAGCTTTCTTT CATFVGQGNTEAFF
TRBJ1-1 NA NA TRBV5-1 TGCGCCAGCAGCTTGGCCGGAGGCAGGGGCGAGGTTGGCACTGAAGCTTTCTTT CASSLAGGRGEVGTEAFF
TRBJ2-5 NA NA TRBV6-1 TGTGCCAGCAGTGATGGGGGGCAGCCCCTTGGGACCCAGTACTTC CASSDGGQPLGTQYF
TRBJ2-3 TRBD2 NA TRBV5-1 TGCGCCAGCAGCGCGAAGGGGAAGCCCGGGACTAGCGACGCCACCAAGGAGACAGATACGCAGTATTTT CASSAKGKPGTSDATKETDTQYF
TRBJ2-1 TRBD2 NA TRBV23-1 TGCGCCAGCAGTCAAGTGGCTAGCGGGGGCCCAAGCTCCTACAATGAGCAGTTCTTC CASSQVASGGPSSYNEQFF
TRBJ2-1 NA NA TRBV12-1 TGTGCCAGCAGCTTGATTTTTGGCGGGAACTTGGGTGAGCAGTTCTTC CASSLIFGGNLGEQFF
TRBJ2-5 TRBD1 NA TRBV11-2 TGTGCCAGCAGCCGGGGACAGCTACAAGAGACCCAGTACTTC CASSRGQLQETQYF
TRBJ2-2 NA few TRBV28 TGTGCCAGCAGTTTTTATGGAGGGAACACCGGGGAGCTGTTTTTT CASSFYGGNTGELFF
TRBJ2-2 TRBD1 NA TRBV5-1 TGCGCCAGCAGCGTGGCGACAGGGCCCGGGGAGCTGTTTTTT CASSVATGPGELFF
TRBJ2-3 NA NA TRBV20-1 TGCAGTGCTGGGAAGGGAGATACGCAGTATTTT CSAGKGDTQYF
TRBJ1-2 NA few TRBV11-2 TGTGCCAGCAGCTCCCGGACAGATCTCTATGGCTACACCTTC CASSSRTDLYGYTF
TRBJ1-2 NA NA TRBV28 TGTGCCAGCAGTATACAGGGTATCAGTTATGGCTACACCTTC CASSIQGISYGYTF
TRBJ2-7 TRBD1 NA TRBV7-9 TGTGCCAGCAGCGACCGGGACAGGAGGGGAGAGCAGTACTTC CASSDRDRRGEQYF
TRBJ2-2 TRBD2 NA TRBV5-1 TGCGCCAGCAGCTTGGATCCAGCGGGAAGATCCACCGGGGAGCTGTTTTTT CASSLDPAGRSTGELFF
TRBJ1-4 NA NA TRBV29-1 TGCAGCGTGAACGGGGGCGGGGTCGCCGGACTGTTTTTT CSVNGGGVAGLFF
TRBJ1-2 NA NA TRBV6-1 TGTGCCAGCAGCCAGGGGCAGGTCTATGGCTACACCTTC CASSQGQVYGYTF
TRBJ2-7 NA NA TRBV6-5 TGTGCCAGCAGTTACTCGTGGCAAGGGGCCTCCGAGCAGTACTTC CASSYSWQGASEQYF
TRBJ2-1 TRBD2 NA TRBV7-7 TGTGCCAGCAGCCCAATAGCGGGAGGGCATGAGCAGTTCTTC CASSPIAGGHEQFF
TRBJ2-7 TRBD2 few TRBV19 TGTGCCACCAGGAGACTAGCGGGCTCCTACGAGCAGTACTTC CATRRLAGSYEQYF
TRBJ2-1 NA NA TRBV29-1 TGCAGCGTTGAAATTCCAACAGCTTACAATGAGCAGTTCTTC CSVEIPTAYNEQFF
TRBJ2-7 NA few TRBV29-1 TGCAGCGTTGGAGGGGACCACGAGCAGTACTTC CSVGGDHEQYF
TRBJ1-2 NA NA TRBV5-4 TGTGCCAGCAGCGCGATCCTAGGGGGAGACTATGGCTACACCTTC CASSAILGGDYGYTF
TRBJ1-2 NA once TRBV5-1 TGCGCCAGCAGCTTGGCATCTCCCCTCTATGGCTACACCTTC CASSLASPLYGYTF
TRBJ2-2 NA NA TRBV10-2 TGCGCCAGCAGTGACCTCCAGGGAGGCACCGGGGAGCTGTTTTTT CASSDLQGGTGELFF
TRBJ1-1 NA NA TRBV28 TGTGCCAGCAGTCGCGCTGACAGAGATACGACTGAAGCTTTCTTT CASSRADRDTTEAFF
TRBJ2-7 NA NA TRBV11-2 TGTGCCAGCAGCTTAGGAGGAGGGGGGTACGAGCAGTACTTC CASSLGGGGYEQYF
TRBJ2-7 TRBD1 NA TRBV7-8 TGTGCCAGCAGCTTAGTGAACAGGGGCTCCTACGAGCAGTACTTC CASSLVNRGSYEQYF
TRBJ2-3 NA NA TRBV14 TGTGCCAGCAGCCAAGACAGATTAAGAGATACGCAGTATTTT CASSQDRLRDTQYF
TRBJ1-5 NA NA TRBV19 TGTGCCAGTACCCCAGGCGGGGCCAATCAGCCCCAGCATTTT CASTPGGANQPQHF
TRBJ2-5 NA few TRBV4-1 TGCGCCAGCAGCCAAGAGGGGGGGGCCCTCCAAGAGACCCAGTACTTC CASSQEGGALQETQYF
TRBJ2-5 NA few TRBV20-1 TGCAGTGCTAGGGTAGGAGAGACCCAGTACTTC CSARVGETQYF
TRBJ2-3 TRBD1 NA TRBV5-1 TGCGCCAGCAGCATGGGGACAGGGACAGATACGCAGTATTTT CASSMGTGTDTQYF
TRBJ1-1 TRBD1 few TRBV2 TGTGCCAGCAGAGGGACAGACCTGAACACTGAAGCTTTCTTT CASRGTDLNTEAFF
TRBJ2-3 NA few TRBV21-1 TGTGCCAGCAGCAAAGTAGTAGGGGAAACCTCAGATACGCAGTATTTT CASSKVVGETSDTQYF